This T cell receptor beta chain was obtained from a study of cytomegalovirus exposure and HLA in healthy donors. General study points: In a later analysis, TCR beta V- and J-gene trimming showed a link to a missense DCLRE1C variant. Analysis was performed later, and it showed HLA-associated TCR beta chains to be more clonally expanded than equally common others. A later analysis associated under 20,000 TCR beta sequences with HLA alleles at a 0.05 false discovery rate. By a later analysis, the bulk of CMV-associated TCR beta chains appeared HLA-restricted.

The PCR ran on 60 Vbeta and 13 Jbeta primers. TCRdb's table, derived via immunoSEQ multiplex PCR, lists solely in-frame clones and lacks some. The table lists about 130,000 clones, around 78% of them singletons. Concerning this clone: Its antigen remains unidentified.

This CDR3 has 11 residues. Germline V CDR1 and CDR2: SGHTS, YDEGEE. V lost 4 bases and J 9 bases, leaving 8 bases between the germline ends. The TCR originated in a man in his sixties in good health and CMV-seropositive. Source material: PBMCs. The chain carries TRBV5-8 and TRBJ1-5, with D unresolved. CDR3 loop: CASSPRRPQHF. CDR3 DNA: TGTGCCAGCAGCCCTCGGAGGCCCCAGCATTTT.